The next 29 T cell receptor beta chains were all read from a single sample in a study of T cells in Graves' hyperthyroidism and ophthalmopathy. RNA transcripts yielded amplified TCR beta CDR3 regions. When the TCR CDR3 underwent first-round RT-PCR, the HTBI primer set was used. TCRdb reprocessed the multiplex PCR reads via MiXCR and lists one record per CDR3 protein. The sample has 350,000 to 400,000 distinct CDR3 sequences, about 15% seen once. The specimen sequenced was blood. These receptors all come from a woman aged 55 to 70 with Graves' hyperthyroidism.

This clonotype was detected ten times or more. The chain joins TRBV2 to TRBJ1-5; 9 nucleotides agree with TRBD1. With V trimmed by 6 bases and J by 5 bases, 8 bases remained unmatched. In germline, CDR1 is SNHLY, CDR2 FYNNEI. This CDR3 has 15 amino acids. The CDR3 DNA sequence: TGTGCCAGCAGCGGAACAGGGGGCGGTTATCAGCCCCAGCATTTT. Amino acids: CASSGTGGGYQPQHF.

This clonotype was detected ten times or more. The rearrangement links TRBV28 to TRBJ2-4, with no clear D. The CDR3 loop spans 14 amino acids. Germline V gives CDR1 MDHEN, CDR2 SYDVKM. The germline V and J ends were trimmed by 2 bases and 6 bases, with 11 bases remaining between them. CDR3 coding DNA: TGTGCCAGCAGTTTAAACTGGGGATTAAACATTCAGTACTTC. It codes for CASSLNWGLNIQYF.

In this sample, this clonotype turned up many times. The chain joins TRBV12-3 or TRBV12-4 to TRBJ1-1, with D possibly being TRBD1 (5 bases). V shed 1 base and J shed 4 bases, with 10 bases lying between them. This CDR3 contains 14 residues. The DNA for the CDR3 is TGTGCCAGCAGTTTAGATCCGGGGGGCACTGAAGCTTTCTTT. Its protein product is CASSLDPGGTEAFF.

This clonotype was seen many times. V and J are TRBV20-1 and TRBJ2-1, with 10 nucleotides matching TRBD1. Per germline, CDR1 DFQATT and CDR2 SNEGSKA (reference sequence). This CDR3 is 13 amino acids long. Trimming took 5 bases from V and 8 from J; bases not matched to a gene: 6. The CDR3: CSAPGQGFDEQFF. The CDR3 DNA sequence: TGCAGTGCTCCGGGACAGGGGTTCGATGAGCAGTTCTTC.

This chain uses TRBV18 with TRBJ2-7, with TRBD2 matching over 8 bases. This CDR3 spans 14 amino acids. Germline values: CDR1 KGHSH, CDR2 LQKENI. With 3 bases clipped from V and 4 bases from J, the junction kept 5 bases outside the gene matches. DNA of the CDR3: TGTGCCAGCTCACCGGCGGGGGGCGCTTACGAGCAGTACTTC. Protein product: CASSPAGGAYEQYF.

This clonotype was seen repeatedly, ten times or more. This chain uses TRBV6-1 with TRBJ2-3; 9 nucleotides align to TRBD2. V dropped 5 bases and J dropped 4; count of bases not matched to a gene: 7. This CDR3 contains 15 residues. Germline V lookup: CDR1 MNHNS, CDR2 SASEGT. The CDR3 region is CASSPSGRNPDTQYF. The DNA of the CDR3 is TGTGCCAGCAGTCCCAGCGGGAGGAATCCAGATACGCAGTATTTT.

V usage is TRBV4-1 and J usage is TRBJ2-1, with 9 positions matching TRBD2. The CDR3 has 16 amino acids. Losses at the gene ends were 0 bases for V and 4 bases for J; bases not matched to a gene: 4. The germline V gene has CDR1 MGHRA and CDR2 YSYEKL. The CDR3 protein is CASSQDPSGMYNEQFF. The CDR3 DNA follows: TGCGCCAGCAGCCAAGACCCTAGCGGGATGTACAATGAGCAGTTCTTC.

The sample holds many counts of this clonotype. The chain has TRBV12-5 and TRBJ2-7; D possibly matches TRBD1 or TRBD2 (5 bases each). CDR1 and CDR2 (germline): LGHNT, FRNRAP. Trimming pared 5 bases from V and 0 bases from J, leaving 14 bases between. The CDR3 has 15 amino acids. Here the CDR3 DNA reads TGTGCTAGTGGTCCCGGGACCCCGGGCTCCTACGAGCAGTACTTC. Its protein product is CASGPGTPGSYEQYF.

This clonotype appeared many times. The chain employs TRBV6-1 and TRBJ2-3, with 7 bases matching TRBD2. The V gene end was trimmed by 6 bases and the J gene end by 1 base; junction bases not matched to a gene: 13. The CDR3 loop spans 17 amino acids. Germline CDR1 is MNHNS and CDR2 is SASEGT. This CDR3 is CASSSKGREQGTDTQYF. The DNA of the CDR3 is TGTGCCAGCAGCTCCAAAGGGCGGGAGCAGGGCACAGATACGCAGTATTTT.

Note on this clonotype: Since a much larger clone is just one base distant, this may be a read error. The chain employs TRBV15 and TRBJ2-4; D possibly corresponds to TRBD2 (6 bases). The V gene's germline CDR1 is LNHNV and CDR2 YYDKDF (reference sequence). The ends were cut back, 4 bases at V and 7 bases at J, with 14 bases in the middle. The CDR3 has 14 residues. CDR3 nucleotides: TGTGCCACCAGCATGCGACTGGCGGGGAACATTCAGTACTTC. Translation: CATSMRLAGNIQYF.

The CDR3: CASSVGGQYYEQYF. CDR3 nucleotides: TGTGCCAGCAGCGTAGGGGGACAGTACTACGAGCAGTACTTC. This sequence joins TRBV9 and TRBJ2-7; 7 bases align to TRBD1. The CDR3 length is 14 residues. After removal of 0 bases from V and 3 bases from J, the junction contained 3 bases not matched to a gene. Germline V gives CDR1 SGDLS, CDR2 YYNGEE.

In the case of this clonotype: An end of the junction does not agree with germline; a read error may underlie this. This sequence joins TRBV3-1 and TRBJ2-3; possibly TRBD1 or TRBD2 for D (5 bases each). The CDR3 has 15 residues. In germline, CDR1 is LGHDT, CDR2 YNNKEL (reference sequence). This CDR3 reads CTSSPLWGSTDTQYF. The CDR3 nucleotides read TGTACCAGCAGCCCCCTTTGGGGGAGCACAGATACGCAGTATTTT.

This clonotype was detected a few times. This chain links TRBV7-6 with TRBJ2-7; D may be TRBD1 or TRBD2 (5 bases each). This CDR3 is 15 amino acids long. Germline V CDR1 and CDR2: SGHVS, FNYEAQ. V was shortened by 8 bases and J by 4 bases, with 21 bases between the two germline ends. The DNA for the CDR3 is TGTGCCAGCGGCGACCTCCCCGGGACGTATTACGAGCAGTACTTC. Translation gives CASGDLPGTYYEQYF.

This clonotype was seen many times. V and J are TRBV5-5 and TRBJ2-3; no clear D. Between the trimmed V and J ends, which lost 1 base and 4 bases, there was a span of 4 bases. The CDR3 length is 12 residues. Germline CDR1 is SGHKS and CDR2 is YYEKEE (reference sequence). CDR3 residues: CASSLWSDTQYF. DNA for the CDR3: TGTGCCAGCAGCTTGTGGTCAGATACGCAGTATTTT. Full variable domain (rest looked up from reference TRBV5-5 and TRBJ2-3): DAGVTQSPTHLIKTRGQQVTLRCSPISGHKSVSWYQQVLGQGPQFIFQYYEKEERGRGNFPDRFSARQFPNYSSELNVNALLLGDSALYLCASSLWSDTQYFGPGTRLTVL.

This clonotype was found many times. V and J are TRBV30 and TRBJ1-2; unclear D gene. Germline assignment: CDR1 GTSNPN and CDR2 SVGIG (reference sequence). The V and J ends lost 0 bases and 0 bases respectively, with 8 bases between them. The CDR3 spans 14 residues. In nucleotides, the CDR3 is TGTGCCTGGAGTGTAGGCAGCTCTAACTATGGCTACACCTTC. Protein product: CAWSVGSSNYGYTF.

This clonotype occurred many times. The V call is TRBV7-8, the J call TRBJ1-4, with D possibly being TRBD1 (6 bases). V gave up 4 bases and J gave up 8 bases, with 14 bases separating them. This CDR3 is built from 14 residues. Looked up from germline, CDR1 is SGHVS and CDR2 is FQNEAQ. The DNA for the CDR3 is TGTGCCAGCAGCTGGACAGCCGGGGCGGAAAAACTGTTTTTT. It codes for CASSWTAGAEKLFF.

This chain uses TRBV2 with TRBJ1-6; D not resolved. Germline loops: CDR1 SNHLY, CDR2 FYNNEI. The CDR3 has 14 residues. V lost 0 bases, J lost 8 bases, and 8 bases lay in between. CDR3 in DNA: TGTGCCAGCAGTGAAGCGGGCAGGCATTCACCCCTCCACTTT. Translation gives CASSEAGRHSPLHF.

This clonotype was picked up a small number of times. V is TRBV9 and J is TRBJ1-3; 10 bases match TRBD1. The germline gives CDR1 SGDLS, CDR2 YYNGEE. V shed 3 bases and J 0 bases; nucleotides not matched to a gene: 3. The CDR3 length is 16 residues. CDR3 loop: CASSGGQGLSGNTIYF. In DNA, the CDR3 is TGTGCCAGCAGCGGGGGACAGGGGCTCTCTGGAAACACCATATATTTT.

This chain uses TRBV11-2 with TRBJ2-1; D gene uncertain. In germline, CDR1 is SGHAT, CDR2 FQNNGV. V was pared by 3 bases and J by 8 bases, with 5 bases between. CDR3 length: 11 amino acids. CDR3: CASSFRYEQFF. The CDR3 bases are TGTGCCAGCAGCTTTCGGTATGAGCAGTTCTTC.

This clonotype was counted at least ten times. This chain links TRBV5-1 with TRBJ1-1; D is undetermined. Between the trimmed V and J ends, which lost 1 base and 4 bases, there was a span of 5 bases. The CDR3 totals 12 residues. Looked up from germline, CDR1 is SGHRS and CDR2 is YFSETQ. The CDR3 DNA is TGCGCCAGCAGCTTGCAGAGCACTGAAGCTTTCTTT. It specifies CASSLQSTEAFF.

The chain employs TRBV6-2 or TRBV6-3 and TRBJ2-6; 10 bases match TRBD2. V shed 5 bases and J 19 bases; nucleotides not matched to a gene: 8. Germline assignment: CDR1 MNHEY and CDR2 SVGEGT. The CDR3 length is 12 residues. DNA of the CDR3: TGTGCCAGCAGTGGATCTAGCGGGAGAATAACTTTC. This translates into CASSGSSGRITF.

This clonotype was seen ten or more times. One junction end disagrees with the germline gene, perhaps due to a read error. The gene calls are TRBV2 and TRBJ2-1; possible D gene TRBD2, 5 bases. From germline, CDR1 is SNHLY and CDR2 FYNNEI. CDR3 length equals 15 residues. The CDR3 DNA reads TGTGCCAGCAGAGAAGCGGCCGGCTCCTACAATGAGCAGTTCTTC. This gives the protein CASREAAGSYNEQFF.

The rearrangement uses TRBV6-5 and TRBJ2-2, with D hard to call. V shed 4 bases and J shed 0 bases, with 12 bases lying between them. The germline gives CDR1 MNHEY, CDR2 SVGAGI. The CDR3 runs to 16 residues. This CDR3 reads CASSSPAGSNTGELFF. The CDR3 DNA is TGTGCCAGCAGTTCCCCTGCAGGCTCGAACACCGGGGAGCTGTTTTTT.

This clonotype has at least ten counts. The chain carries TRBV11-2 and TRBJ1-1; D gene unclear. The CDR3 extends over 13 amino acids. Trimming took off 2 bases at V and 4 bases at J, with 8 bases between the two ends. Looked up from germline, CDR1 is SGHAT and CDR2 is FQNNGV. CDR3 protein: CASSLRALTEAFF. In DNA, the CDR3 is TGTGCCAGCAGCTTAAGGGCCCTCACTGAAGCTTTCTTT.

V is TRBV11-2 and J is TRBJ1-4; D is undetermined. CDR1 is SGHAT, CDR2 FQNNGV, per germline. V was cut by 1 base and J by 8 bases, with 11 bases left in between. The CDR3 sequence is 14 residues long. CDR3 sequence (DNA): TGTGCCAGCAGCTTAGTTCCAGGCTTCGAAAAACTGTTTTTT. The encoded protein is CASSLVPGFEKLFF.

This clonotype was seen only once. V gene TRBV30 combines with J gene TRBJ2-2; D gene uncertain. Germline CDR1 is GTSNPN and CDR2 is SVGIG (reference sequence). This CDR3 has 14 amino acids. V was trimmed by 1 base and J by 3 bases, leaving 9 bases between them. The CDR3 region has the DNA TGTGCCTGGAGTGGATGGTACCACACCGGGGAGCTGTTTTTT. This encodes CAWSGWYHTGELFF.

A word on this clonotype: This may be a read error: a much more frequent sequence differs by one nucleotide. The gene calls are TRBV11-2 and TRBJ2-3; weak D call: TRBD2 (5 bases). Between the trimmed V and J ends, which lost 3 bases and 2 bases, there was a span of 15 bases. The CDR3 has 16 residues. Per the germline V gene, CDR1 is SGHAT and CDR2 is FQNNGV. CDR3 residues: CASSLYAGGATDTQYF. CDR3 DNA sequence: TGTGCCAGCAGCTTGTATGCAGGAGGTGCCACAGATACGCAGTATTTT. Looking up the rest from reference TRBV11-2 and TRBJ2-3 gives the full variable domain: EAGVAQSPRYKIIEKRQSVAFWCNPISGHATLYWYQQILGQGPKLLIQFQNNGVVDDSQLPKDRFSAERLKGVDSTLKIQPAKLEDSAVYLCASSLYAGGATDTQYFGPGTRLTVL.

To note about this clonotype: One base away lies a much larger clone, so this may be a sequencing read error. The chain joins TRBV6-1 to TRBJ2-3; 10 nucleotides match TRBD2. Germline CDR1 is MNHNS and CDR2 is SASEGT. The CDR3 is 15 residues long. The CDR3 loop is CTSRQPGLATDTQYF. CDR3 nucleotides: TGTACCAGCAGGCAGCCGGGACTAGCGACGGATACGCAGTATTTT.

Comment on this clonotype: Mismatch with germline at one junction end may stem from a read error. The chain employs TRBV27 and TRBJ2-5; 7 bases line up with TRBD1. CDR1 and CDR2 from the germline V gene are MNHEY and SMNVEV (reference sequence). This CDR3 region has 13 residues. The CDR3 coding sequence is TGTGCCAGCAGTCAAGGGACAGCTTCTGATAGTCACTTC. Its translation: CASSQGTASDSHF.